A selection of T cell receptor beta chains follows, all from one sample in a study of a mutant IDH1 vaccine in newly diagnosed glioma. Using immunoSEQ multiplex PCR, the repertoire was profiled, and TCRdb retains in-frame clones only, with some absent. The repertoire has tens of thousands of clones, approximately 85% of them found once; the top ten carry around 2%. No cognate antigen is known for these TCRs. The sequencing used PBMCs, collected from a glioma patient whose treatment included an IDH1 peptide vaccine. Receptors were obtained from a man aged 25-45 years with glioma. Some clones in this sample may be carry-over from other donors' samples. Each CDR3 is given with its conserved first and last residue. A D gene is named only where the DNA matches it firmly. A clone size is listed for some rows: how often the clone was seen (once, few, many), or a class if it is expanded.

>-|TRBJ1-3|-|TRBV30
TGTGCCTGGAGTGTAGGCAACTCTGGAAACACCATATATTTT
CAWSVGNSGNTIYF
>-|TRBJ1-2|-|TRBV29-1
TGCAGCGTTGAAAGAGCAGCGAACGGCTATGGCTACACCTTC
CSVERAANGYGYTF
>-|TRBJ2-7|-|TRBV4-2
TGTGCCAGCAGCCAAGGGGACCCCTCCTACGAGCAGTACTTC
CASSQGDPSYEQYF
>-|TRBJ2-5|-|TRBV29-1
TGCAGCGTTGAGGGTAGGGCGGCTCGAAAGACCCAGTACTTC
CSVEGRAARKTQYF
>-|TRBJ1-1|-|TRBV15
TGTGCCACCAGCGTCCGGGACGGCCTGAACACTGAAGCTTTCTTT
CATSVRDGLNTEAFF
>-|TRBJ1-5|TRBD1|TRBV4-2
TGTGCCAGCAGCCAAGCCGGGACAGGGGATCAGCCCCAGCATTTT
CASSQAGTGDQPQHF
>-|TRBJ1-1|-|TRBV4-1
TGCGCCAGCAGCCAAGTAAGCGAGGAAGCTTTCTTT
CASSQVSEEAFF
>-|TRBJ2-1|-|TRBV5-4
TGTGCCAGCAGCCCCTATTTGGAGGGGGGGAACAATGAGCAGTTCTTC
CASSPYLEGGNNEQFF
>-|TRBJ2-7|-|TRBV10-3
TGTGCCACCTCTCCGGGAGCGTACGAGCAGTACTTC
CATSPGAYEQYF
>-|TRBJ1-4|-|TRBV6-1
TGTGCCAGCAGTTTGACAGCAACTAATGAAAAACTGTTTTTT
CASSLTATNEKLFF
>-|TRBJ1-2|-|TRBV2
TGTGCCAGCAGCCAGCAAGGTTATGGCTACACCTTC
CASSQQGYGYTF
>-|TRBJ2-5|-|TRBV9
TGTGCCAGCAGCGTAGGTCGGACCGGGGAGACCCAGTACTTC
CASSVGRTGETQYF
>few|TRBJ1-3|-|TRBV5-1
TGCGCCAGCAGCAAGGACTCAACTGGAAACACCATATATTTT
CASSKDSTGNTIYF
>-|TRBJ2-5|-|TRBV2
TGTGCCAGCAGCCGCTTGGAGACCCAGTACTTC
CASSRLETQYF
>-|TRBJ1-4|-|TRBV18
TGTGCCAGCTCACCATTAGGGCGCGGGTCAACTAATGAAAAACTGTTTTTT
CASSPLGRGSTNEKLFF
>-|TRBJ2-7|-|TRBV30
TGTGCCTGGAGTACGGGTGCGGAGCAGTACTTC
CAWSTGAEQYF
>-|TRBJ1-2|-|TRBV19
TGTGCCAGTCCCCTAACAGCTGGTGAAGGCTACACCTTC
CASPLTAGEGYTF
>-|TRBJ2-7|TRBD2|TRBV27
TGTGCCAGCAGTTTAGGCCGGGGAGGGAACTATGGCGAGCAGTACTTC
CASSLGRGGNYGEQYF
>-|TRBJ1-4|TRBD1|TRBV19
TGTGCCAGTACCTTGACAGGGGGAAGTGGTGGGCAGTGGGAAAAACTGTTTTTT
CASTLTGGSGGQWEKLFF
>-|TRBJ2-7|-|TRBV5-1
TGCGCCAGCAGCCGGGGGGACACTGTCTACGAGCAGTACTTC
CASSRGDTVYEQYF
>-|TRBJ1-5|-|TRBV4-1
TGCGCCAGCAGCCAAGGATGGCGGTCCTGGCAGCCCCAGCATTTT
CASSQGWRSWQPQHF
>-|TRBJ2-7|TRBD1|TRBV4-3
TGCGCCAGCAGCCCGGCGACAGGGGCGTCCTACGAGCAGTACTTC
CASSPATGASYEQYF
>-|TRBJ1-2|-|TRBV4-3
TGCGCCAGCAGCCAATCCCCTGGGGGAGAAGGTAGCTACACCTTC
CASSQSPGGEGSYTF
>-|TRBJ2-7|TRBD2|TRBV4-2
TGTGCCAGCAGCCAAGATTCGCGGGAGATTTCCTACGAGCAGTACTTC
CASSQDSREISYEQYF
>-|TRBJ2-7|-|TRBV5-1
TGCGCCAGCAGCTTGCGGGGCTACGAGCAGTACTTC
CASSLRGYEQYF
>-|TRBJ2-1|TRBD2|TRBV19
TGTGCCAGTAGTACAAGCTCTAGCGGGGGCTCCTACAATGAGCAGTTCTTC
CASSTSSSGGSYNEQFF
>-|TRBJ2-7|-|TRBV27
TGTGCCAGCAGTCCGTCGGGGGGGGACAGGGACTACGAGCAGTACTTC
CASSPSGGDRDYEQYF
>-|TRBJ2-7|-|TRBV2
TGTGCCAGCAGGGCGTCCATTGGCTACGAGCAGTACTTC
CASRASIGYEQYF